This paragraph reports one T cell receptor beta chain. Its antigen is currently unknown. The CDR3 consists of 12 residues. Germline V gene lookup returns CDR1 MDHEN and CDR2 SYDVKM. V was trimmed by 4 bases and J by 8 bases, leaving 11 bases between them. Sample-barcoded 5' priming and a J-beta primer mix drove a second PCR of 7 to 11 cycles. Tagging of each cDNA molecule was performed by a template-switch adaptor with 12 random nucleotides. Each CDR3 protein is one row after TCRdb ran MiXCR on the 5' RACE reads. Here the sample spans approximately 600,000 distinct CDR3 sequences, 58% being singletons. This sample is drawn from a study of blood T cells in healthy people across ages. Whole-study results and caveats: A roughly linear age-dependent decrease characterized TCR beta diversity per million T cells.

The rearrangement uses TRBV28 and TRBJ1-2; D gene uncertain. The material sequenced was blood. The TCR was taken from a man between 60 and 75 years old in good health. The CDR3 nucleotides are TGTGCCAGCAGTTCTACGCTTTGGGGCTACACCTTC. Translation gives CASSSTLWGYTF.